This record looks at one TCR beta chain sequence and its context. This record comes from a study of tumor-infiltrating lymphocytes in primary liver carcinoma. Germline loops: CDR1 DFQATT, CDR2 SNEGSKA (reference sequence). CDR3 length: 17 residues. Trimming pared 5 bases from V and 3 bases from J, leaving 26 bases between. Unsorted whole blood supplied the blood RNA, and germline DNA was isolated too. The input was about 500 ng total RNA; TCR beta cDNA was made from it with a constant-region primer. Each TCR beta library was derived from three nested multiplex PCR rounds that employed slightly modified ARM-PCR. The first two PCR rounds used TRBV1-TRBV30 forward primers with a C-beta reverse primer, 9 to 10 cycles each. TCRdb redid the calling of the multiplex PCR reads with MiXCR, one entry per CDR3 protein. The sample consists of about 200,000 distinct CDR3 sequences, roughly two thirds of them appearing once.

The chain carries TRBV20-1 and TRBJ2-7; D perhaps matches TRBD2 (6 bases). This receptor was identified in a woman between 55 and 75 years old with primary liver carcinoma and hepatitis B virus infection. Input material: peripheral blood. CDR3: CSASRTGGTEKFYEQYF. Written as DNA, the CDR3 is TGCAGTGCTTCAAGGACTGGCGGGACGGAAAAATTCTACGAGCAGTACTTC.